These 29 T cell receptor beta chains were all obtained from the same sample, sequenced in a study of blood T cell repertoires in COVID-19. Here immunoSEQ multiplex PCR was the method, and the copy in TCRdb shows in-frame clones only, minus some. This sample has around 180,000 clones, with 80% found just once. The sequencing sample was made of peripheral blood. The source of these receptors is an older man with active or convalescent COVID-19.

A single count supports this clone. This sequence joins TRBV7-2 and TRBJ2-3, with D tentatively TRBD2 (5 bases). The CDR3 runs 13 residues. The V and J ends lost 8 bases and 4 bases respectively, with 13 bases between them. Germline lookup yields CDR1 SGHTA and CDR2 FQGNSA. The chain's CDR3 is CASGEGGADTQYF. The CDR3 DNA is TGTGCCAGCGGTGAGGGCGGAGCAGATACGCAGTATTTT. Supplemented by reference TRBV7-2 and TRBJ2-3, the full variable domain reads GAGVSQSPSNKVTEKGKDVELRCDPISGHTALYWYRQSLGQGLEFLIYFQGNSAPDKSGLPSDRFSAERTGGSVSTLTIQRTQQEDSAVYLCASGEGGADTQYFGPGTRLTVL.

This clone was counted a few times. The chain joins TRBV5-8 to TRBJ1-3; 8 bases align to TRBD1. Germline trimming cut 0 bases from V and 0 bases from J; bases unmatched to any gene: 2. Looked up from germline, CDR1 is SGHTS and CDR2 is YDEGEE. The CDR3 contains 16 residues. In DNA form, the CDR3 reads TGTGCCAGCAGCTTGGAGGGACAGGACTCTGGAAACACCATATATTTT. Translating it yields CASSLEGQDSGNTIYF.

The CDR3 nucleotides read TGTGCCAGTAAGATAAGCGGGGCAGATACGCAGTATTTT. Its translation: CASKISGADTQYF. This chain joins TRBV19 and TRBJ2-3; 7 bases align to TRBD2. V was pared by 7 bases and J by 4 bases, with 5 bases of the junction left unmatched. The length of the CDR3 is 13 residues. Looked up from germline, CDR1 is LNHDA and CDR2 is SQIVND (reference sequence).

The chain joins TRBV5-5 to TRBJ1-3; D is undetermined. Germline V lookup: CDR1 SGHKS, CDR2 YYEKEE (reference sequence). The ends were cut back, 1 base at V and 1 base at J, with 9 bases in the middle. The CDR3 covers 15 residues. The CDR3 DNA sequence: TGTGCCAGCAGCTTGAATTTGGCTTCTGGAAACACCATATATTTT. Its protein is CASSLNLASGNTIYF.

This clone showed up just a few times. The rearrangement links TRBV7-9 to TRBJ1-4; perhaps TRBD1 as D (5 bases). Germline V gene sequence: CDR1 SEHNR, CDR2 FQNEAQ (reference sequence). The CDR3 contains 15 residues. Trimming took 5 bases from V and 5 from J, leaving 15 bases between them. CDR3 protein: CASSRRREGNEKLFF. CDR3 bases: TGTGCCAGCAGCAGACGCAGGGAGGGGAATGAAAAACTGTTTTTT.

As regards this clone: The sample carries other DNA sequences with the same CDR3. The chain carries TRBV29-1 and TRBJ2-5, with 10 bases matching TRBD2. The CDR3 sequence is 15 residues long. CDR1 is SQVTM and CDR2 is ANQGSEA in the germline V gene. V was clipped by 4 bases and J by 8 bases; unmatched bases: 13. The CDR3: CSVAELAGRGGTQYF. The CDR3 bases are TGCAGCGTTGCCGAACTAGCGGGGCGGGGGGGCACCCAGTACTTC.

This rearrangement joins TRBV9 to TRBJ1-2; TRBD1 might be the D (5 bases). The CDR3 has 15 residues. The V end was cut by 2 bases, the J end by 3 bases, with 14 bases between. CDR1 and CDR2 (germline): SGDLS, YYNGEE. In DNA, the CDR3 is TGTGCCAGCAGCGTCGGGACTTTTTCGGACTATGGCTACACCTTC. Its translation is CASSVGTFSDYGYTF.

The chain is built from TRBV10-1 and TRBJ1-3; 7 bases are shared with TRBD1. CDR1 is WNHNN and CDR2 is SYGVQD in the germline V gene (reference sequence). Trimming at V came to 11 bases and at J to 1 base, leaving 20 bases not matched to a gene. CDR3 length: 18 residues. In DNA, the CDR3 is TGCGCCGGGGAACGGGACAGATCCCAGTTGGAGTCTGGAAACACCATATATTTT. This sequence encodes CAGERDRSQLESGNTIYF.

The CDR3 sequence: CASRGISGANVLTF. CDR3 nucleotides: TGTGCCAGCCGGGGGATCTCTGGGGCCAACGTCCTGACTTTC. V gene TRBV2 combines with J gene TRBJ2-6; D possibly corresponds to TRBD2 (6 bases). This CDR3 spans 14 amino acids. V was cut by 8 bases and J by 0 bases, with 8 bases left in between. CDR1 and CDR2 from the germline V gene are SNHLY and FYNNEI.

The V call is TRBV18, the J call TRBJ1-2, with D uncertain. Trimming removed 3 bases at V and 6 bases at J, with 17 bases between. Germline CDR1 KGHSH, CDR2 LQKENI. The CDR3 has 15 residues. CDR3 sequence reads: CASSPTGNRADGYTF. Written as DNA, the CDR3 is TGTGCCAGCTCACCGACCGGGAATCGGGCGGATGGCTACACCTTC.

In this sample, this clone turned up a few times. This chain links TRBV5-4 with TRBJ1-2; TRBD1 matches 11 bases. With 3 bases clipped from V and 8 bases from J, the junction kept 12 bases outside the gene matches. The V gene's germline CDR1 is SGHNT and CDR2 YYREEE (reference sequence). The CDR3 totals 16 residues. CDR3 residues: CASSSTGQGALQGYTF. The CDR3 region has the DNA TGTGCCAGCAGCTCTACAGGACAGGGGGCGCTTCAGGGCTACACCTTC.

The chain combines TRBV5-4 with TRBJ2-7, with 13 bases aligning to TRBD2. This CDR3 comprises 15 residues. CDR1 and CDR2 from the germline V gene are SGHNT and YYREEE (reference sequence). V lost 3 bases and J lost 6; bases outside the gene matches: 6. As DNA, the CDR3 is TGTGCCAGCAGCTCCCGGACTAGCGGGAGCCGCGAGCAGTACTTC. It specifies CASSSRTSGSREQYF.

The V call is TRBV2, the J call TRBJ1-4, with D unclear. The V gene lost 3 bases and the J gene lost 0 bases, with 11 bases spanning the gap. The CDR3 spans 16 residues. Germline V gene sequence: CDR1 SNHLY, CDR2 FYNNEI. CDR3 DNA sequence: TGTGCCAGCAGTGATGCGCACGATTCAACTAATGAAAAACTGTTTTTT. Its protein product is CASSDAHDSTNEKLFF.

The rearrangement links TRBV29-1 to TRBJ2-7; a possible D gene is TRBD2 (5 bases). CDR1 and CDR2 (germline): SQVTM, ANQGSEA. The CDR3 contains 13 residues. The V end was cut by 5 bases, the J end by 6 bases, with 17 bases between. The CDR3 DNA is TGCAGCGTTCGGGAACAGCCCTTAGGCGAGCAGTACTTC. As protein: CSVREQPLGEQYF.

This chain joins TRBV9 and TRBJ1-3; D gene unclear. The CDR3 is 17 residues long. The germline gives CDR1 SGDLS, CDR2 YYNGEE. The V gene lost 3 bases and the J gene lost 8 bases, with 24 bases spanning the gap. In DNA, the CDR3 is TGTGCCAGCAGCGGTGGGAGACGCCTCCCGGCGGTAGACACCATATATTTT. It is translated as CASSGGRRLPAVDTIYF.

This chain uses TRBV5-1 with TRBJ1-1; D may be TRBD1 (5 bases). With 2 bases removed from V and 0 bases from J, the gap between germline ends came to 8 bases. The CDR3 is made up of 14 amino acids. The germline CDR1 and CDR2 sequences are SGHRS and YFSETQ. CDR3 sequence reads: CASSFGGLNTEAFF. For the CDR3, the DNA is TGCGCCAGCAGCTTCGGGGGACTGAACACTGAAGCTTTCTTT.

The CDR3 bases are TGCGCCAGCAGCCCATCTCCGACAGGCAACTATGGCTACACCTTC. Amino acid sequence: CASSPSPTGNYGYTF. The rearrangement links TRBV4-3 to TRBJ1-2, with D maybe TRBD1 (6 bases). This CDR3 spans 15 amino acids. Germline V CDR1 and CDR2: LGHNA, YSLEER. With 4 bases removed from V and 2 bases from J, the gap between germline ends came to 14 bases.

This clone has just a few counts. The chain links TRBV2 to TRBJ2-5; 7 nucleotides match TRBD2. The CDR3 is made up of 14 amino acids. Germline loops: CDR1 SNHLY, CDR2 FYNNEI. Losses at the gene ends were 1 base for V and 4 bases for J; bases not matched to a gene: 3. CDR3 nucleotides: TGTGCCAGCAGTGAAGGCGGGGGTAGAGAGACCCAGTACTTC. This sequence encodes CASSEGGGRETQYF.

The chain uses TRBV2 and TRBJ2-2; D is ambiguous. CDR1 and CDR2 from the germline V gene are SNHLY and FYNNEI. V lost 5 bases and J 6 bases, leaving 13 bases between the germline ends. This CDR3 is built from 14 residues. DNA for the CDR3: TGTGCCAGCAGTATATACTCCACGGCCGGGGAGCTGTTTTTT. Translating it yields CASSIYSTAGELFF.

The J gene is TRBJ2-7, the V gene TRBV18; 8 bases fit TRBD1. Trimming at V came to 5 bases and at J to 3 bases, leaving 3 bases not matched to a gene. From germline, CDR1 is KGHSH and CDR2 LQKENI. CDR3 length: 13 amino acids. Here the CDR3 DNA reads TGTGCCAGCTCAGAGGGACAGGACTACGAGCAGTACTTC. As protein: CASSEGQDYEQYF.

CDR3 DNA: TGCGCCAGCAGCCAAGAACGAGGGACTAGCGGGGGCTTTAACACCGGGGAGCTGTTTTTT. Its translation: CASSQERGTSGGFNTGELFF. The V call is TRBV4-3, the J call TRBJ2-2; TRBD2 aligns across 14 bases. The CDR3 loop spans 20 amino acids. V gave up 0 bases and J gave up 2 bases; unmatched junction bases: 8. Per the germline V gene, CDR1 is LGHNA and CDR2 is YSLEER.

This clone appeared once. In nucleotides, the CDR3 is TGTGCCAGCAGTCCCAGACTAGCGGGAGGAGATACGCAGTATTTT. Translating it yields CASSPRLAGGDTQYF. The rearrangement joins TRBV27 to TRBJ2-3, with 13 nucleotides matching TRBD2. V lost 5 bases to trimming and J lost 5 bases; unmatched junction nucleotides: 4. This CDR3 comprises 15 residues. In germline, CDR1 is MNHEY, CDR2 SMNVEV (reference sequence).

This clone has just one count. The chain has TRBV12-3 or TRBV12-4 and TRBJ1-1; D gene ambiguous. This CDR3 region has 13 residues. Trimming shortened V by 7 bases and J by 0 bases, and 9 bases separated the two germline ends. The CDR3 here is CASKEQMNTEAFF. CDR3 coding DNA: TGTGCCAGCAAGGAACAGATGAACACTGAAGCTTTCTTT.

The rearrangement uses TRBV12-1 and TRBJ1-5; the D call TRBD1 from the table was never checked on the DNA. TRBV12-1 is termed a pseudogene. The CDR3 is made up of 18 amino acids. The CDR3 bases are TGTGCCAGCAGTCGCAACCGGGACAGGCCCCCTAGCAATCAGCCCCAGCATTTT. Protein sequence: CASSRNRDRPPSNQPQHF.

This sequence joins TRBV14 and TRBJ2-1; D remains ambiguous. Trimming shortened V by 5 bases and J by 14 bases, and 13 bases separated the two germline ends. CDR1 and CDR2 from the germline V gene are SGHDN and FVKESK. The CDR3 is 11 amino acids. The CDR3 loop reads CASSGMGSKFF. The CDR3 region has the DNA TGTGCCAGCAGCGGAATGGGCTCCAAGTTCTTC.

V usage is TRBV6-5 and J usage is TRBJ1-5; 7 positions match TRBD1. The CDR3 length is 14 residues. Germline V gene lookup returns CDR1 MNHEY and CDR2 SVGAGI. Trimming cost V 7 bases and J 6 bases; bases outside gene matches: 9. This CDR3 reads CASIGQDALQPQHF. In DNA form, the CDR3 reads TGTGCCAGCATCGGACAGGACGCTCTTCAGCCCCAGCATTTT.

CDR3 amino acids: CASSNDRGEVYGYTF. CDR3 DNA sequence: TGTGCCAGCAGCAACGACAGGGGCGAAGTCTATGGCTACACCTTC. This sequence joins TRBV5-4 and TRBJ1-2; 8 bases fit TRBD1. Unmatched junction bases numbered 9, after V lost 4 bases and J lost 4 bases. The CDR3 contains 15 residues. The germline V gene has CDR1 SGHNT and CDR2 YYREEE (reference sequence).

The V and J genes are TRBV6-5 and TRBJ1-6; TRBD1 agrees at 10 bases. J lost 11 bases, V lost 7 bases, and 8 bases had no gene match. The V gene's germline CDR1 is MNHEY and CDR2 SVGAGI. The CDR3 is made up of 14 amino acids. CDR3 residues: CASTLGTGVTPLHF. As DNA, the CDR3 is TGTGCCAGCACCCTCGGGACAGGGGTAACACCCCTCCACTTT.

V usage is TRBV2 and J usage is TRBJ1-6; the D is unclear. This CDR3 is built from 13 residues. CDR1 and CDR2 from the germline V gene are SNHLY and FYNNEI. The V and J ends lost 8 bases and 6 bases respectively, with 11 bases between them. The CDR3 region is CASCGGFNSPLHF. The CDR3 bases are TGTGCCAGCTGCGGTGGGTTTAATTCACCCCTCCACTTT.